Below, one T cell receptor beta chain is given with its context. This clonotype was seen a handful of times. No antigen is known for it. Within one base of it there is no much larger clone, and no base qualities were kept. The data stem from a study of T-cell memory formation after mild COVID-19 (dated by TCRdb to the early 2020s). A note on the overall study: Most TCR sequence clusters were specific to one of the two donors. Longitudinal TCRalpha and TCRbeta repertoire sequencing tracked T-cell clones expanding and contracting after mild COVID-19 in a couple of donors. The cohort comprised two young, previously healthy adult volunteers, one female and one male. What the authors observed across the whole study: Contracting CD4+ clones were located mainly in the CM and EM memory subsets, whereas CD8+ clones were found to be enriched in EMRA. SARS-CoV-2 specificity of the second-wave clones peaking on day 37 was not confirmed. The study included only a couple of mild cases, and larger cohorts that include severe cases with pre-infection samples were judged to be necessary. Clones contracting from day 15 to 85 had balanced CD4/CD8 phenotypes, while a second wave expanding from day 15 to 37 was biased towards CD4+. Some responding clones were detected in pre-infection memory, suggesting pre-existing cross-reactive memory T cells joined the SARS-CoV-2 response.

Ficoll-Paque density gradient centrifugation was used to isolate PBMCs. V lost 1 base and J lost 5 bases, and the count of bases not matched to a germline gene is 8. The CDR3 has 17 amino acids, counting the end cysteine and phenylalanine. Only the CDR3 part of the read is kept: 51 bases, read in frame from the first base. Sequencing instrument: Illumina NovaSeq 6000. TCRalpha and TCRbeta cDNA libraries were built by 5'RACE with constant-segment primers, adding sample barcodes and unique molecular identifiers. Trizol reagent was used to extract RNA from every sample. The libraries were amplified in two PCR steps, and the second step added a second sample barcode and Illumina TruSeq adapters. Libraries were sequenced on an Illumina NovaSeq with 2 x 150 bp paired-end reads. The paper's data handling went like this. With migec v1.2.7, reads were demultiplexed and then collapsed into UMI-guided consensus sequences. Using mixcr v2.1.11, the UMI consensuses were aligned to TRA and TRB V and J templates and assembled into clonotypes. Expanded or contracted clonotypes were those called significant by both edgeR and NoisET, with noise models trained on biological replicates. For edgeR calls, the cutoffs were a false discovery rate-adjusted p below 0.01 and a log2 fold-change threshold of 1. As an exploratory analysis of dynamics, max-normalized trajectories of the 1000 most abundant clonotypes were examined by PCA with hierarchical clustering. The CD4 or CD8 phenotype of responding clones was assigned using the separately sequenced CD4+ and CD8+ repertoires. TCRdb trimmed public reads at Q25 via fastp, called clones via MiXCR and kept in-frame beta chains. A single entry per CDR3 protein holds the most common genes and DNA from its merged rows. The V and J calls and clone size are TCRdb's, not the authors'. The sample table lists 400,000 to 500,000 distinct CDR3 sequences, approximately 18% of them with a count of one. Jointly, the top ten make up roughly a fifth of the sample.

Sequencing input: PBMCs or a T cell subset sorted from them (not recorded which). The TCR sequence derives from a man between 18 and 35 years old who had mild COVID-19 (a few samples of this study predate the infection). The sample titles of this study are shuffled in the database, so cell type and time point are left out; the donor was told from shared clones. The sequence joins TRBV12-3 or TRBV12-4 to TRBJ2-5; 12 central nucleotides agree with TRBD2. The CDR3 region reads CASSLGSSGGVGETQYF. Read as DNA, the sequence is TGTGCCAGCAGTTTAGGTTCTAGCGGGGGGGTTGGGGAGACCCAGTACTTC.